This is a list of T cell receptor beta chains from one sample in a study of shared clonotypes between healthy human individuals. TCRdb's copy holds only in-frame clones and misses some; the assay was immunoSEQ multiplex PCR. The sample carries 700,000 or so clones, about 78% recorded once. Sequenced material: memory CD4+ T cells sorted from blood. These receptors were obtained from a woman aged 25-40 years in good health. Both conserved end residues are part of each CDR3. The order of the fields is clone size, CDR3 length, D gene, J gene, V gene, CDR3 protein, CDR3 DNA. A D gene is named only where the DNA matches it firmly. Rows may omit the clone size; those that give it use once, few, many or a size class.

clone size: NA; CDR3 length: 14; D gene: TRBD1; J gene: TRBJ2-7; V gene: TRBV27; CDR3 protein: CASSLQGAIGEQYF; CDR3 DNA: TGTGCCAGCAGTTTGCAGGGGGCGATCGGCGAGCAGTACTTC
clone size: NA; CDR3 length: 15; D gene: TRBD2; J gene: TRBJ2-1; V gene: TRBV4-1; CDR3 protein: CASSRGTSGYNEQFF; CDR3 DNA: TGCGCCAGCAGCCGTGGGACTAGCGGGTACAATGAGCAGTTCTTC
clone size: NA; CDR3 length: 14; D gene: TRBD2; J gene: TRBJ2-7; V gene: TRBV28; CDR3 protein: CASKTSGATYEQYF; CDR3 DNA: TGTGCCAGCAAAACTAGCGGGGCCACCTACGAGCAGTACTTC
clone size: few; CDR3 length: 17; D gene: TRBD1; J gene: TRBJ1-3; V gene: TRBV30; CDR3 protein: CAWSSGSSDRAGNTIYF; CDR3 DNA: TGTGCCTGGAGTTCAGGGAGCAGCGACAGGGCTGGAAACACCATATATTTT
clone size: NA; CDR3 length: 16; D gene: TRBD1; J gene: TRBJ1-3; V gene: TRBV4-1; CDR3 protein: CASSQGSGGYGNTIYF; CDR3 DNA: TGCGCCAGCAGCCAAGGTTCAGGGGGTTACGGAAACACCATATATTTT
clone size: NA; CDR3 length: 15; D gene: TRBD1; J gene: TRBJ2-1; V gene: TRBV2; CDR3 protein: CASRLTGSTYNEQFF; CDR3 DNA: TGTGCCAGCAGGCTGACAGGGTCTACTTACAATGAGCAGTTCTTC
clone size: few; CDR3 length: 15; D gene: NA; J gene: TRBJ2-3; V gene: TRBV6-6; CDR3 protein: CASSYRGSGTDTQYF; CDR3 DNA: TGTGCCAGCAGTTACAGAGGGAGTGGAACAGATACGCAGTATTTT
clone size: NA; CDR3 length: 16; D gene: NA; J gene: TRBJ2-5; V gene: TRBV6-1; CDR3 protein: CASSGTVITSQETQYF; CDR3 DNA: TGTGCCAGCAGTGGGACAGTCATCACCTCCCAAGAGACCCAGTACTTC
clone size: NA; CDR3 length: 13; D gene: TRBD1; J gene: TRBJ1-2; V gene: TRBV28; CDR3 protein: CASRTGGNYGYTF; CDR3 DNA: TGTGCCAGCAGAACAGGGGGCAACTATGGCTACACCTTC
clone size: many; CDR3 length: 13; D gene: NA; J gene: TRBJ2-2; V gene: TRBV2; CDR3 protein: CASRRETTGELFF; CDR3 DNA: TGTGCCAGCCGCAGGGAAACAACCGGGGAGCTGTTTTTT
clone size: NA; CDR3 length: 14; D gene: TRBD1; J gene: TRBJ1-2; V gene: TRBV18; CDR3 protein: CASSTETGNYGYTF; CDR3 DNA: TGTGCCAGCTCAACTGAGACAGGGAACTATGGCTACACCTTC
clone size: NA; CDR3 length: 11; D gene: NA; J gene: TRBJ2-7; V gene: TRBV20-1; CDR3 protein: CSATGTVEQYF; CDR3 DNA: TGCAGTGCAACGGGAACAGTTGAGCAGTACTTC
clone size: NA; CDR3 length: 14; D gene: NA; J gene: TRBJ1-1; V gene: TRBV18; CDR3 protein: CASSPRGENTEAFF; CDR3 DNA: TGTGCCAGCTCACCACGGGGAGAGAACACTGAAGCTTTCTTT
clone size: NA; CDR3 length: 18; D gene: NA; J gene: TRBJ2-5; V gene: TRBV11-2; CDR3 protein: CASSLSWGGAIGRETQYF; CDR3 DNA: TGTGCCAGCAGCTTATCCTGGGGGGGCGCAATAGGGCGGGAGACCCAGTACTTC
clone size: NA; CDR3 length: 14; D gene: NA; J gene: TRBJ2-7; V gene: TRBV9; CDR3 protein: CASSLHTSSYEQYF; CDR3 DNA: TGTGCCAGCAGCTTACACACGAGCTCCTACGAGCAGTACTTC